Below are 8 T cell receptor beta chains sequenced from a single sample in a study of cytomegalovirus exposure and HLA in healthy donors. The PCR was carried out with 60 Vbeta primers and 13 Jbeta primers. TCRdb's table, derived via immunoSEQ multiplex PCR, lists solely in-frame clones and lacks some. The profile covers about 140,000 clones, with about 79% appearing a single time and approximately 2.3% taken by the ten largest. Sequenced material: PBMCs. Receptors originate from a male donor in good health and CMV-seronegative.

V gene TRBV27 combines with J gene TRBJ2-7; 7 bases fit TRBD1. CDR1 is MNHEY, CDR2 SMNVEV, per germline (reference sequence). The trim removed 6 bases at V and 4 bases at J, leaving 12 bases unmatched. The CDR3 is made up of 15 amino acids. The CDR3 reads CASSLGGRGRYEQYF. In nucleotides, the CDR3 is TGTGCCAGCAGCTTAGGGGGCAGGGGAAGGTACGAGCAGTACTTC.

This clone was seen a few times. The chain links TRBV5-1 to TRBJ1-1; D is perhaps TRBD1 (6 bases). The CDR3 contains 15 residues. V was clipped by 4 bases and J by 2 bases, with 15 bases between them. Germline CDR1 SGHRS, CDR2 YFSETQ. This chain's CDR3 is CASSVQGRENTEAFF. The CDR3 DNA is TGCGCCAGCAGCGTACAGGGTAGGGAAAACACTGAAGCTTTCTTT.

The chain carries TRBV7-9 and TRBJ1-6, with 9 bases fitting TRBD1. The CDR3 totals 15 residues. Losses at the gene ends were 5 bases for V and 7 bases for J; bases not matched to a gene: 6. Germline-derived CDR1 and CDR2 are SEHNR and FQNEAQ (reference sequence). The CDR3 DNA reads TGTGCCAGCAGCCCAGGGACAGGGAACAATTCACCCCTCCACTTT. Translated, it gives CASSPGTGNNSPLHF. Full variable domain (remainder filled in from reference TRBV7-9 and TRBJ1-6): DTGVSQNPRHKITKRGQNVTFRCDPISEHNRLYWYRQTLGQGPEFLTYFQNEAQLEKSRLLSDRFSAERPKGSFSTLEIQRTEQGDSAMYLCASSPGTGNNSPLHFGNGTRLTVT.

V and J are TRBV19 and TRBJ1-1; D uncertain. From germline, CDR1 is LNHDA and CDR2 SQIVND (reference sequence). The CDR3 runs 14 residues. Trimming pared 6 bases from V and 1 base from J, leaving 12 bases between. The chain's CDR3 is CASRASDSNTEAFF. The DNA of the CDR3 is TGTGCCAGTAGGGCTTCGGACTCGAACACTGAAGCTTTCTTT.

The genes are TRBV7-2 and TRBJ2-1; D unresolved. CDR1 is SGHTA, CDR2 FQGNSA, per germline. V lost 5 bases, J lost 10 bases, and 15 bases lay in between. The CDR3 is 13 amino acids. CDR3 loop: CASSPEVSREQFF. CDR3 in DNA: TGTGCCAGCAGCCCAGAAGTCTCGAGGGAGCAGTTCTTC.

The chain carries TRBV6-5 and TRBJ2-1, with D possibly TRBD2 on 6 matching bases. Germline CDR1 reads MNHEY; CDR2 reads SVGAGI. CDR3 size: 16 residues. V lost 2 bases and J 4 bases, leaving 15 bases between the germline ends. The CDR3 bases are TGTGCCAGCAGTTACCAAAAGGCTAGCGTATACAATGAGCAGTTCTTC. Translated: CASSYQKASVYNEQFF.

The gene calls are TRBV28 and TRBJ1-5; D remains unclear. CDR1 is MDHEN and CDR2 is SYDVKM in the germline V gene. CDR3 size: 15 residues. Trimming removed 1 base from V and 2 bases from J, with 9 bases in between. CDR3 DNA: TGTGCCAGCAGTTTATTACTCCGCGGCAATCAGCCCCAGCATTTT. It specifies CASSLLLRGNQPQHF.

This rearrangement joins TRBV5-4 to TRBJ2-1; tentatively, D is TRBD2 (6 bases). V was pared by 2 bases and J by 4 bases, with 10 bases between. Germline V gene lookup returns CDR1 SGHNT and CDR2 YYREEE (reference sequence). The CDR3 consists of 14 residues. The CDR3 coding sequence is TGTGCCAGCAGCTTTAGCGGTTATTACAATGAGCAGTTCTTC. This translates into CASSFSGYYNEQFF.